This TCR beta chain was captured by sequencing in a study of cytomegalovirus exposure and HLA in healthy donors. Study-level points and caveats: An ancestry cluster, one associated with Asian ancestry, reportedly showed fewer N-insertions than the approximately 670-donor mean in a later analysis. HLA restriction was apparent for most CMV-associated TCR beta chains in a later analysis. TCR beta sequences reportedly predicted the HLA-A and HLA-B alleles of most subjects accurately.

Likely unrecorded immune exposures existed in these nominally healthy donors. Vbeta (60) and Jbeta (13) primers were used in the PCR. The data were produced by immunoSEQ multiplex PCR, yet TCRdb's version contains in-frame clones alone and is incomplete. The sample includes around 130,000 clones, 80% to 90% of them seen just once. With regard to this clone: The target antigen is unknown.

The ends were cut back, 3 bases at V and 5 bases at J, with 13 bases in the middle. The CDR3 consists of 14 residues. CDR1 is SGDLS and CDR2 is YYNGEE in the germline V gene. The sequenced sample consisted of PBMCs. This TCR came from a man in his forties or fifties in good health and CMV-seronegative. The gene calls are TRBV9 and TRBJ2-3; D is perhaps TRBD1 (6 bases). The CDR3, as DNA: TGTGCCAGCAGCGCCCTGGAACAGGGAGATACGCAGTATTTT. It translates to CASSALEQGDTQYF.